Listed here are 11 T cell receptor beta chains from one sample, sequenced in a study of T cell responses to AZD1222 COVID-19 vaccine. Produced via immunoSEQ multiplex PCR; TCRdb's table is partial and in-frame only. Of roughly 180,000 clones listed, just over 90% are singletons. The source material was peripheral blood, sampled 28 days after the second AZD1222 dose. Source of these receptors: an adult who received the AZD1222 COVID-19 vaccine.

This clone showed up just a few times. This CDR3 reads CASSVATGVYGYTF. The CDR3 DNA follows: TGTGCCAGCAGCGTAGCGACAGGGGTCTATGGCTACACCTTC. The V call is TRBV9, the J call TRBJ1-2, with TRBD1 matching over 8 bases. The CDR3 has 14 amino acids. After removal of 0 bases from V and 4 bases from J, the junction contained 2 bases not matched to a gene. Germline loops: CDR1 SGDLS, CDR2 YYNGEE.

The rearrangement uses TRBV24-1 and TRBJ1-1; perhaps TRBD1 as D (5 bases). Germline V lookup: CDR1 KGHDR, CDR2 SFDVKD. The CDR3 totals 13 residues. V gave up 7 bases and J gave up 1 base, with 9 bases separating them. CDR3 DNA sequence: TGTGCCACCAGCAGGGAGGCGAACACTGAAGCTTTCTTT. Translating gives CATSREANTEAFF.

The chain joins TRBV6-6 to TRBJ1-4, with D hard to call. Trimming removed 5 bases at V and 5 bases at J, with 3 bases between. Germline V gene sequence: CDR1 MNHNY, CDR2 SVGAGI (reference sequence). This CDR3 contains 11 residues. Written as DNA, the CDR3 is TGTGCCAGCAGTGGGAATGAAAAACTGTTTTTT. This translates into CASSGNEKLFF.

The rearrangement uses TRBV19 and TRBJ1-2; a possible D gene is TRBD1 (5 bases). This CDR3 comprises 16 residues. V was pared by 3 bases and J by 4 bases, with 18 bases between. The V gene's germline CDR1 is LNHDA and CDR2 SQIVND (reference sequence). CDR3: CASSIIGQGPAYGYTF. The CDR3 DNA follows: TGTGCCAGTAGTATCATCGGGCAGGGTCCTGCCTATGGCTACACCTTC. Based on the CDR3 plus reference TRBV19 and TRBJ1-2, the full variable domain is DGGITQSPKYLFRKEGQNVTLSCEQNLNHDAMYWYRQDPGQGLRLIYYSQIVNDFQKGDIAEGYSVSREKKESFPLTVTSAQKNPTAFYLCASSIIGQGPAYGYTFGSGTRLTVV.

DNA for the CDR3: TGCGCCAGCAGAGAGCAAGACACCGGGGAGCTGTTTTTT. This sequence encodes CASREQDTGELFF. This chain connects TRBV10-1 to TRBJ2-2; no reliable D call. The germline V gene encodes CDR1 WNHNN and CDR2 SYGVQD (reference sequence). The V and J ends lost 6 bases and 3 bases respectively, with 8 bases between them. The CDR3 has 13 residues.

V gene TRBV20-1 combines with J gene TRBJ1-4; 8 bases fit TRBD1. The germline CDR1 and CDR2 sequences are DFQATT and SNEGSKA (reference sequence). With 3 bases clipped from V and 6 bases from J, the junction kept 6 bases outside the gene matches. The CDR3 consists of 14 residues. The CDR3 sequence is CSASSGQEYEKLFF. The CDR3 bases are TGCAGTGCTAGTTCGGGACAGGAATATGAAAAACTGTTTTTT.

The J gene is TRBJ2-3, the V gene TRBV30, with 8 bases aligning to TRBD2. V gave up 7 bases and J gave up 1 base; unmatched junction bases: 7. The germline V gene has CDR1 GTSNPN and CDR2 SVGIG (reference sequence). The CDR3 totals 14 residues. In DNA form, the CDR3 reads TGTGCCTCGTCCCCCGGGGGGGGCACAGATACGCAGTATTTT. It specifies CASSPGGGTDTQYF.

The V gene is TRBV7-2, the J gene TRBJ1-3; TRBD1 agrees at 9 bases. Germline CDR1 reads SGHTA; CDR2 reads FQGNSA. The trim removed 1 base at V and 4 bases at J, leaving 5 bases unmatched. The CDR3 has 16 residues. CDR3 protein: CASSLVHGTGGNTIYF. In DNA, the CDR3 is TGTGCCAGCAGCTTAGTTCACGGGACAGGGGGAAACACCATATATTTT.

This rearrangement joins TRBV2 to TRBJ1-5; no definite D call. This CDR3 comprises 13 residues. Germline lookup yields CDR1 SNHLY and CDR2 FYNNEI. V lost 7 bases and J lost 7, with 14 bases in between. The CDR3 DNA is TGTGCCAGCAAGGGCGGAGAGGTGCAGCCCCAGCATTTT. The encoded protein is CASKGGEVQPQHF.

The chain joins TRBV19 to TRBJ1-5; 10 bases map to TRBD1. Germline-derived CDR1 and CDR2 are LNHDA and SQIVND (reference sequence). The length of the CDR3 is 16 residues. V trimming: 5 bases; J trimming: 3 bases; junction bases outside the gene matches: 7. CDR3 amino acids: CASSPSDRGDNQPQHF. As DNA, the CDR3 is TGTGCCAGTAGTCCCTCGGACAGGGGGGACAATCAGCCCCAGCATTTT.

This sequence joins TRBV25-1 and TRBJ2-2; D is undetermined. Trimming took off 2 bases at V and 6 bases at J, with 13 bases between the two ends. The CDR3 length is 15 residues. The germline gives CDR1 MGHDK, CDR2 SYGVNS. CDR3 bases: TGTGCCAGCAGTGAAATTAGGGCCAGCTCCGGGGAGCTGTTTTTT. Translated: CASSEIRASSGELFF.